The subject of this entry is one T cell receptor beta chain. The sample belongs to a study of blood T cell repertoires in COVID-19. This CDR3 spans 15 amino acids. Germline V gene data show CDR1 as SEHNR and CDR2 as FQNEAQ (reference sequence). V gave up 3 bases and J gave up 5 bases; unmatched junction bases: 5. The table came from immunoSEQ multiplex PCR; TCRdb's copy has only in-frame clones and leaves some out. The sample yields tens of thousands of clones, 70% to 80% seen once. This sequence originates from a woman aged 70-85 years with acute or convalescent COVID-19. Source material: peripheral blood. V and J are TRBV7-9 and TRBJ2-1, with 9 bases matching TRBD1. In DNA, the CDR3 is TGTGCCAGCAGCTTCTCCGGGACAGGGAACAATGAGCAGTTCTTC. Its protein product is CASSFSGTGNNEQFF.